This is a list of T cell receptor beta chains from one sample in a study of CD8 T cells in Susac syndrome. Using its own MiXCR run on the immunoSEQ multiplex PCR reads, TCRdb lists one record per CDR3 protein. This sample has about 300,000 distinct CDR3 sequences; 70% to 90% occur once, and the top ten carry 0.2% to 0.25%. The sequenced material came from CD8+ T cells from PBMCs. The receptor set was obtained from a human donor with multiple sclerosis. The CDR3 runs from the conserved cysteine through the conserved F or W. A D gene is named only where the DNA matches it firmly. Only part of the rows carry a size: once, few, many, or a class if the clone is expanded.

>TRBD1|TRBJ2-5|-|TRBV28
TGTGCCAGCGGAAAAACAGGGGTCCCGAGGTTGTACTTC
CASGKTGVPRLYF
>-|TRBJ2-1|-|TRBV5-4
TGTGCCAGCAGCTTGGCCGTCTCTGAGCAGTTCTTC
CASSLAVSEQFF
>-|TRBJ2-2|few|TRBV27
TGTGCCAGCAGTATCGGGACTCGTACCGGGGAGCTGTTTTTT
CASSIGTRTGELFF
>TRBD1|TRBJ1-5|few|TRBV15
TGTGCCACCAGCAGAGACGGGACAGGGGGCAATCAGCCCCAGCATTTT
CATSRDGTGGNQPQHF
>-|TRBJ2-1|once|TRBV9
TGTGCCAGCAGCGTAGACCCCCAGATGGGGCTAGGGGTGTCCAATGAGCAGTTCTTC
CASSVDPQMGLGVSNEQFF
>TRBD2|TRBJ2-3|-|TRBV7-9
TGTGCCAGCAGCTTGGGGAGCGGGGCCACAGATACGCAGTATTTT
CASSLGSGATDTQYF
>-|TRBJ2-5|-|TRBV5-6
TGTGCCAGCAGCTTGGGGGCGGGTGTGCAAGAGACCCAGTACTTC
CASSLGAGVQETQYF
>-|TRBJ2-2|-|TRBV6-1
TGTGCCAGCGGTATGGAATTCGGCACCGGGGAGCTGTTTTTT
CASGMEFGTGELFF
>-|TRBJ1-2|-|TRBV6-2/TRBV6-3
TGTGCCAGCAGTTCGGGTATCAACTATGGCTACACCTTC
CASSSGINYGYTF
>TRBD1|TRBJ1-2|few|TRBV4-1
TGCGCCAGCAGCCAAGTAAGCACAGGGGATTATGGCTACACCTTC
CASSQVSTGDYGYTF
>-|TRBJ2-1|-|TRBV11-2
TGTGCCAGCAGCAACTCACTACAGGGCACTGAGCAGTTCTTC
CASSNSLQGTEQFF
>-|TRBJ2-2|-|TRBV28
TGTGCCAGCAGTCCCCCGACCGACACCGGGGAGCTGTTTTTT
CASSPPTDTGELFF
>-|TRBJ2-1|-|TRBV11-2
TGTGCCAGCAGCCTCGAGCGCTCCTACAATGAGCAGTTCTTC
CASSLERSYNEQFF
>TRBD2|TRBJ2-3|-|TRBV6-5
TGTGCCAGCAGTTACTCGGCGACTAGCGGGAGGGTGGATACGCAGTATTTT
CASSYSATSGRVDTQYF
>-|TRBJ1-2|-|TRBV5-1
TGCGCCAGCAGCCTCCTTGGTCAGGGCTACACCTTC
CASSLLGQGYTF
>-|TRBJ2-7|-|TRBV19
TGTGCCAGTAGTTCCCCCCAGGGGTACGAGCAGTACTTC
CASSSPQGYEQYF
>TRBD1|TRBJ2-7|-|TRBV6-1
TGTGCCAGCAGTCCCCCTGAGGGGACAGGCAACTACGAGCAGTACTTC
CASSPPEGTGNYEQYF
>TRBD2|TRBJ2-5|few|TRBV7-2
TGTGCCAGCAGCCTCGGGGACGCCGGGAGGGGAGAGACCCAGTACTTC
CASSLGDAGRGETQYF
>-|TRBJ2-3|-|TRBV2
TGTGCCAGCAGGAAGAGGACAGCAATGACAGATACGCAGTATTTT
CASRKRTAMTDTQYF
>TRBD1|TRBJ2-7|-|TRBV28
TGTGCCAGCAGTTTTGTGGCAGGGACAGGCGAGCAGTACTTC
CASSFVAGTGEQYF
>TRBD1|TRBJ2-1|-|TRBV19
TGTGCCAGTAGTACTGCCCCGACAGGGAGCTCCTACAATGAGCAGTTCTTC
CASSTAPTGSSYNEQFF
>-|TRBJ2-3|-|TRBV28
TGTGCCAGCAGTTTAATCGGCGGGCCTAGCACAGATACGCAGTATTTT
CASSLIGGPSTDTQYF
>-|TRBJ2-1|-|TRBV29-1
TGCAGCGTTGAAAAGGCGGTGGACAATGAGCAGTTCTTC
CSVEKAVDNEQFF
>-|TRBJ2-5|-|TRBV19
TGTGCCAGTAAGGCAGGGGTATTCCAAGAGACCCAGTACTTC
CASKAGVFQETQYF
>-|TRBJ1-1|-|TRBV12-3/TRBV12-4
TGTGCCAGCAGCCAAACTGACCTGTCGCCGTTTGAAGCTTTCTTT
CASSQTDLSPFEAFF
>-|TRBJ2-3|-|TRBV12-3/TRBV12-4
TGTGCCAGCATCAACAGGGAGTTTAGCACAGATACGCAGTATTTT
CASINREFSTDTQYF
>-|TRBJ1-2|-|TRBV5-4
TGTGCCAGCAGCTCGAGGCCAAACTATGGCTACACCTTC
CASSSRPNYGYTF
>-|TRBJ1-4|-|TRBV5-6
TGTGCCAGCAGCAGAAGTCGGGGTTTTAATGAAAAACTGTTTTTT
CASSRSRGFNEKLFF
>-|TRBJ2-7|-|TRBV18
TGTGCCAGCTCTGCCCCCCTAAATTCCTACGAGCAGTACTTC
CASSAPLNSYEQYF